The present entry profiles one TCR beta chain with its context. This record belongs to a study of OX40 agonist ivuxolimab in advanced cancers. The data were produced by immunoSEQ multiplex PCR, yet TCRdb's version contains in-frame clones alone and is incomplete. Here the sample spans approximately 120,000 clones, around 92% being singletons. The CDR3 is 13 amino acids. The V end was cut by 2 bases, the J end by 0 bases, with 5 bases between. Germline V gene data show CDR1 as KGHSH and CDR2 as LQKENI. This TCR came from an adult with an advanced solid tumor such as melanoma, head and neck, liver or kidney cancer. The sequencing here drew on CD4+ or CD8+ T cells sorted from blood, taken in a trial of the OX40 agonist ivuxolimab. The chain is built from TRBV18 and TRBJ2-7; D not resolved. CDR3 loop: CASSPYYSYEQYF. The CDR3 DNA reads as TGTGCCAGCTCACCATACTACTCCTACGAGCAGTACTTC.